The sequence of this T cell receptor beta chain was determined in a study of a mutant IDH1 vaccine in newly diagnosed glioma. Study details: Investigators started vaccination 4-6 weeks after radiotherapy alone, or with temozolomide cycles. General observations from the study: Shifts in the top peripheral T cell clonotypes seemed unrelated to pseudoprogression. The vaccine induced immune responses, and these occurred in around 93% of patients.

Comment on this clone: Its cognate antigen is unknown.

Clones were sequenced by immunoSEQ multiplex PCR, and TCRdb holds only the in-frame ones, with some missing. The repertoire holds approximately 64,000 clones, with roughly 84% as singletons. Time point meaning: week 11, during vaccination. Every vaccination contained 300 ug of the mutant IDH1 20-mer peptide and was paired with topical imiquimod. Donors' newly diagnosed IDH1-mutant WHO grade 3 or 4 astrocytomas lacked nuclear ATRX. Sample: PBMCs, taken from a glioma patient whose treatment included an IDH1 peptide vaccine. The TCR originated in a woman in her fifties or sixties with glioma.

The chain's CDR3 is CASSLSYVSTDTQYF. CDR3 nucleotides: TGTGCCAGCAGCTTATCCTATGTCTCCACAGATACGCAGTATTTT. The J gene is TRBJ2-3, the V gene TRBV5-6; unclear D gene. The V and J ends lost 2 bases and 2 bases respectively, with 12 bases between them. The CDR3 length is 15 residues. Per germline, CDR1 SGHDT and CDR2 YYEEEE.